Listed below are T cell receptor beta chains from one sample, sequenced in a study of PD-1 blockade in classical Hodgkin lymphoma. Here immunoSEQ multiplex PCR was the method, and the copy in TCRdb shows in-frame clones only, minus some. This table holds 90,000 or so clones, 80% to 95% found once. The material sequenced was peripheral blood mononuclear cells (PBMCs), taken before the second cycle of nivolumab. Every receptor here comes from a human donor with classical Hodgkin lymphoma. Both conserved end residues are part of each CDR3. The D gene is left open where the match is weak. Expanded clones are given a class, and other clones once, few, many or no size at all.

CDR3: CSASSSLEQYF
DNA: TGCAGTGCCTCTTCAAGCCTAGAGCAGTACTTC
D: -
size: -
J: TRBJ2-7
V: TRBV20-1

CDR3: CASSPPRGADRSYEQYF
DNA: TGCGCCAGCAGCCCCCCTCGGGGGGCGGACCGATCCTACGAGCAGTACTTC
D: -
size: -
J: TRBJ2-7
V: TRBV5-1

CDR3: CASSLQELAWSSYNEQFF
DNA: TGTGCCAGCAGTCTGCAAGAACTAGCGTGGAGCTCCTACAATGAGCAGTTCTTC
D: TRBD2
size: -
J: TRBJ2-1
V: TRBV28

CDR3: CASSLQQGPGYTF
DNA: TGTGCCAGCAGTCTCCAACAGGGTCCTGGCTACACCTTC
D: -
size: -
J: TRBJ1-2
V: TRBV5-5

CDR3: CASSFHGIPYEQYF
DNA: TGTGCCAGCAGTTTCCACGGGATTCCCTACGAGCAGTACTTC
D: -
size: -
J: TRBJ2-7
V: TRBV27

CDR3: CASQGGRALETQYF
DNA: TGTGCCAGCCAAGGGGGTAGGGCTTTGGAGACCCAGTACTTC
D: -
size: -
J: TRBJ2-5
V: TRBV6-1

CDR3: CSVSTGGTTDTQYF
DNA: TGCAGCGTTAGCACAGGGGGCACAACAGATACGCAGTATTTT
D: TRBD1
size: -
J: TRBJ2-3
V: TRBV29-1

CDR3: CASSQGSNQPQHF
DNA: TGCGCCAGCAGCCAGGGGTCCAATCAGCCCCAGCATTTT
D: -
size: few
J: TRBJ1-5
V: TRBV4-1

CDR3: CASSIAAERTGELFF
DNA: TGTGCCAGTAGTATAGCAGCGGAGCGCACCGGGGAGCTGTTTTTT
D: -
size: once
J: TRBJ2-2
V: TRBV19

CDR3: CAISDPGLADYEQYF
DNA: TGTGCCATCAGTGACCCGGGACTAGCGGACTACGAGCAGTACTTC
D: TRBD2
size: -
J: TRBJ2-7
V: TRBV10-3

CDR3: CASSLAVSRSYNEQFF
DNA: TGTGCCAGCAGCTTGGCCGTTAGCCGCTCCTACAATGAGCAGTTCTTC
D: -
size: -
J: TRBJ2-1
V: TRBV5-6

CDR3: CASSPSGSSYNEQFF
DNA: TGTGCCAGCAGCCCCAGCGGCAGCTCCTACAATGAGCAGTTCTTC
D: -
size: -
J: TRBJ2-1
V: TRBV11-3

CDR3: CASSPISGRAAGELFF
DNA: TGCGCCAGCAGCCCTATTAGCGGGAGGGCCGCCGGGGAGCTGTTTTTT
D: TRBD2
size: -
J: TRBJ2-2
V: TRBV4-1

CDR3: CASIRQGREKLFF
DNA: TGTGCCAGCATTCGACAGGGGAGGGAAAAACTGTTTTTT
D: TRBD1
size: -
J: TRBJ1-4
V: TRBV28

CDR3: CASSFWVNTEAFF
DNA: TGTGCCAGCAGCTTTTGGGTGAACACTGAAGCTTTCTTT
D: -
size: -
J: TRBJ1-1
V: TRBV7-8

CDR3: CASSYSRGLNTGELFF
DNA: TGTGCCAGCAGTTACTCCAGGGGTTTGAACACCGGGGAGCTGTTTTTT
D: -
size: -
J: TRBJ2-2
V: TRBV6-5

CDR3: CASSLIPRNRSLNYEQYF
DNA: TGTGCCAGCAGCTTAATACCGAGGAACAGGTCCCTTAACTACGAGCAGTACTTC
D: -
size: -
J: TRBJ2-7
V: TRBV11-2

CDR3: CASSSLAGGPTDTQYF
DNA: TGTGCCAGCAGCTCGCTAGCGGGAGGGCCAACAGATACGCAGTATTTT
D: TRBD2
size: -
J: TRBJ2-3
V: TRBV7-3

CDR3: CASSLWDANNEQFF
DNA: TGTGCCAGCAGTTTATGGGACGCAAACAATGAGCAGTTCTTC
D: -
size: -
J: TRBJ2-1
V: TRBV27

CDR3: CAWSVEENTEAFF
DNA: TGTGCCTGGAGTGTTGAGGAAAACACTGAAGCTTTCTTT
D: -
size: -
J: TRBJ1-1
V: TRBV30

CDR3: CASSQTRAAETQYF
DNA: TGCGCCAGCAGCCAAACTAGGGCGGCAGAGACCCAGTACTTC
D: -
size: -
J: TRBJ2-5
V: TRBV10-1

CDR3: CASAPSDSNTDTQYF
DNA: TGTGCCAGCGCGCCGTCGGACAGTAACACAGATACGCAGTATTTT
D: -
size: -
J: TRBJ2-3
V: TRBV11-3

CDR3: CASSTTGGGTYEQYF
DNA: TGTGCCAGCAGCACGACAGGGGGAGGAACCTACGAGCAGTACTTC
D: TRBD1
size: -
J: TRBJ2-7
V: TRBV7-2

CDR3: CASSPRTRRETQYF
DNA: TGTGCCAGCAGCCCCCGGACCCGTAGAGAGACCCAGTACTTC
D: -
size: -
J: TRBJ2-5
V: TRBV28

CDR3: CASSAPSGRVGEQYF
DNA: TGTGCCAGCAGCGCCCCTAGCGGGAGGGTGGGGGAGCAGTACTTC
D: TRBD2
size: -
J: TRBJ2-7
V: TRBV7-8

CDR3: CAILPVYEQYF
DNA: TGTGCCATTCTGCCGGTCTACGAGCAGTACTTC
D: -
size: -
J: TRBJ2-7
V: TRBV27

CDR3: CASSLGRPASGATYNEQFF
DNA: TGTGCCAGCAGCTTAGGACGACCGGCGTCGGGGGCCACCTACAATGAGCAGTTCTTC
D: -
size: -
J: TRBJ2-1
V: TRBV7-9

CDR3: CASSAGTQNTEAFF
DNA: TGTGCCAGCAGCGCCGGGACACAGAACACTGAAGCTTTCTTT
D: -
size: -
J: TRBJ1-1
V: TRBV21-1

CDR3: CASSLGTVFGTEAFF
DNA: TGTGCCAGCAGCTTAGGGACAGTTTTTGGCACTGAAGCTTTCTTT
D: -
size: -
J: TRBJ1-1
V: TRBV7-6

CDR3: CASSQGDRGNQPQHF
DNA: TGCGCCAGCAGCCAAGGAGACAGGGGTAATCAGCCCCAGCATTTT
D: TRBD1
size: -
J: TRBJ1-5
V: TRBV4-1

CDR3: CASQDSSGEKLFF
DNA: TGTGCCAGTCAGGACAGTTCTGGTGAAAAACTGTTTTTT
D: -
size: -
J: TRBJ1-4
V: TRBV27

CDR3: CASRSGTDSGNTIYF
DNA: TGTGCCAGCAGGTCTGGGACTGACTCTGGAAACACCATATATTTT
D: -
size: -
J: TRBJ1-3
V: TRBV5-4

CDR3: CASSVVKASDTEAFF
DNA: TGTGCCAGCAGCGTAGTTAAGGCGTCCGACACTGAAGCTTTCTTT
D: -
size: -
J: TRBJ1-1
V: TRBV9

CDR3: CASSFRDRRNQPQHF
DNA: TGCGCCAGCAGCTTCCGAGACAGGCGGAATCAGCCCCAGCATTTT
D: -
size: -
J: TRBJ1-5
V: TRBV5-1

CDR3: CASSGQVSTNEKLFF
DNA: TGTGCCAGCTCGGGGCAGGTCTCAACTAATGAAAAACTGTTTTTT
D: -
size: -
J: TRBJ1-4
V: TRBV19

CDR3: CTSSQKGTGKTNEKLFF
DNA: TGCACCAGCAGCCAAAAAGGGACAGGGAAAACTAATGAAAAACTGTTTTTT
D: -
size: -
J: TRBJ1-4
V: TRBV1

CDR3: CASSPTEPRDTQYF
DNA: TGTGCCAGCAGTCCGACTGAACCACGAGATACGCAGTATTTT
D: -
size: -
J: TRBJ2-3
V: TRBV6-5

CDR3: CASSLKGFLSGNTIYF
DNA: TGTGCCAGCAGCCTAAAGGGGTTCCTCTCTGGAAACACCATATATTTT
D: -
size: -
J: TRBJ1-3
V: TRBV11-2

CDR3: CASSWSGNEQFF
DNA: TGTGCCAGCAGCTGGTCCGGCAATGAGCAGTTCTTC
D: -
size: once
J: TRBJ2-1
V: TRBV11-2

CDR3: CASSPPGAGRYEQYF
DNA: TGTGCCAGCAGCCCGCCGGGGGCTGGGCGCTACGAGCAGTACTTC
D: -
size: -
J: TRBJ2-7
V: TRBV11-2

CDR3: CASSISGLGTYEQYF
DNA: TGTGCCAGTAGTATTTCGGGACTAGGAACCTACGAGCAGTACTTC
D: TRBD2
size: -
J: TRBJ2-7
V: TRBV19

CDR3: CASSSKGVGNTEAFF
DNA: TGTGCCAGCAGCTCAAAGGGGGTGGGGAACACTGAAGCTTTCTTT
D: -
size: -
J: TRBJ1-1
V: TRBV5-8

CDR3: CASSPGPNYGYTF
DNA: TGTGCCAGCAGCCCGGGCCCCAACTATGGCTACACCTTC
D: -
size: -
J: TRBJ1-2
V: TRBV5-4

CDR3: CASSLVSRRQETQYF
DNA: TGTGCCAGCAGTTTGGTATCCAGGAGACAAGAGACCCAGTACTTC
D: -
size: -
J: TRBJ2-5
V: TRBV27

CDR3: CASSLKTGTDNEQFF
DNA: TGTGCCAGCAGTTTGAAGACGGGGACGGACAATGAGCAGTTCTTC
D: -
size: -
J: TRBJ2-1
V: TRBV25-1

CDR3: CASSDSGTLNTEAFF
DNA: TGTGCCAGCAGTGACTCAGGGACACTAAACACTGAAGCTTTCTTT
D: -
size: -
J: TRBJ1-1
V: TRBV6-4

CDR3: CASKRDTGNTIYF
DNA: TGTGCCAGTAAAAGAGATACCGGAAACACCATATATTTT
D: -
size: -
J: TRBJ1-3
V: TRBV19

CDR3: CASSLFGAGGPTDTQYF
DNA: TGTGCCAGCAGCTTGTTCGGAGCGGGAGGCCCCACAGATACGCAGTATTTT
D: TRBD2
size: -
J: TRBJ2-3
V: TRBV5-4

CDR3: CAISDRNNEKLFF
DNA: TGTGCCATCTCGGACAGGAATAATGAAAAACTGTTTTTT
D: TRBD1
size: -
J: TRBJ1-4
V: TRBV10-3

CDR3: CASSLVARQGEAFF
DNA: TGTGCCAGCAGCTTAGTTGCTAGACAGGGCGAGGCTTTCTTT
D: TRBD1
size: -
J: TRBJ1-1
V: TRBV7-8

CDR3: CASRRGLADYNEQFF
DNA: TGTGCCAGCCGGAGGGGACTAGCGGACTACAATGAGCAGTTCTTC
D: TRBD2
size: few
J: TRBJ2-1
V: TRBV6-1

CDR3: CASSLEWAYGYTF
DNA: TGCGCCAGCAGCTTGGAGTGGGCCTATGGCTACACCTTC
D: -
size: few
J: TRBJ1-2
V: TRBV5-1

CDR3: CASSVGAGVGNQPQHF
DNA: TGTGCCAGCAGTGTAGGGGCAGGGGTAGGCAATCAGCCCCAGCATTTT
D: -
size: once
J: TRBJ1-5
V: TRBV6-1

CDR3: CAIGAHRRETQYF
DNA: TGTGCCATCGGGGCCCACCGGCGGGAGACCCAGTACTTC
D: -
size: -
J: TRBJ2-5
V: TRBV27

CDR3: CASSTRRDRGNEQYF
DNA: TGTGCCAGTAGTACCCGACGGGACAGGGGGAACGAGCAGTACTTC
D: TRBD1
size: -
J: TRBJ2-7
V: TRBV19